The following is a TCR beta chain sequence with its context. Its cognate antigen is unknown. Naive CD8 isolation took CD45RO-negative cells positively selected for CCR7 and excluded terminally differentiated effector memory CD45RA+ cells. Donors included only healthy HIV-negative adults lacking recent acute infections or vaccinations. The CDR3 spans 14 residues. CDR1 and CDR2 from the germline V gene are SGHKS and YYEKEE (reference sequence). Trimming took 0 bases from V and 1 from J, leaving 7 bases between them. This entry belongs to a study of shared clonotypes between healthy human individuals. Study outcomes and limitations: Larger estimated richness was generally recorded for naive subsets relative to memory subsets. A reduction in generation probabilities was seen for non-shared clonotypes relative to those shared by all four donors.

Method: immunoSEQ multiplex PCR; TCRdb's copy keeps in-frame clones and lacks some. The sample consists of fewer than 1 million clones, around 96% of them appearing once. The clonotype was recovered from a man aged 25 to 45 in good health. V usage is TRBV5-5 and J usage is TRBJ1-2, with D perhaps TRBD1 (5 bases). The sequenced sample was naive CD8+ T cells sorted from blood. In nucleotides, the CDR3 is TGTGCCAGCAGCTTGGCCGGGGGTAACTATGGCTACACCTTC. Translating gives CASSLAGGNYGYTF.